Each of the 25 T cell receptor beta chains below was sequenced from the same sample in a study of blood T cell repertoires in COVID-19. Sequencing used immunoSEQ multiplex PCR; TCRdb keeps in-frame clones, though not all of them. The sample has about 370,000 clones; about 90% are singletons. The material sequenced was peripheral blood. Every receptor here comes from a woman under 40 with COVID-19, enrolled during active disease.

This sequence joins TRBV4-2 and TRBJ2-1; TRBD2 might be the D (7 bases). The CDR3 is 16 residues long. Deletions cut 3 bases from V and 5 bases from J, with 17 bases between. Per germline, CDR1 LGHNA and CDR2 YNFKEQ. The CDR3 DNA reads as TGTGCCAGCAGCCACCTCGGGCGGGGGCGAAACAATGAGCAGTTCTTC. Translated: CASSHLGRGRNNEQFF.

The J gene is TRBJ2-7, the V gene TRBV6-5; TRBD1 is a possible D gene (6 bases). V was shortened by 3 bases and J by 2 bases, with 14 bases between the two germline ends. The length of the CDR3 is 15 residues. Germline V lookup: CDR1 MNHEY, CDR2 SVGAGI. CDR3 region: CASSYARDTTYEQYF. In DNA, the CDR3 is TGTGCCAGCAGTTATGCCCGGGACACCACCTACGAGCAGTACTTC.

This chain uses TRBV4-1 with TRBJ1-1; 7 nucleotides match TRBD1. V was clipped by 3 bases and J by 6 bases; unmatched bases: 7. Per germline, CDR1 MGHRA and CDR2 YSYEKL. This CDR3 contains 14 residues. CDR3 coding DNA: TGCGCCAGCAGCCACAACAGGGGTACCGCTGAAGCTTTCTTT. Translation gives CASSHNRGTAEAFF.

The sample holds one count of this clone. The J gene is TRBJ2-3, the V gene TRBV6-4; D is possibly TRBD1 (6 bases). V was pared by 6 bases and J by 0 bases, with 13 bases between. The CDR3 has 15 amino acids. The V gene's germline CDR1 is MRHNA and CDR2 SNTAGT. CDR3 region: CASSPQGLSTDTQYF. The CDR3 nucleotides read TGTGCCAGCAGCCCCCAGGGGCTGAGCACAGATACGCAGTATTTT.

The chain has TRBV19 and TRBJ2-1; D unresolved. The CDR3 has 15 residues. Looked up from germline, CDR1 is LNHDA and CDR2 is SQIVND (reference sequence). Deletions cut 1 base from V and 4 bases from J, with 11 bases between. The CDR3 DNA follows: TGTGCCAGTAGTATAGTTAGCAATTATTACAATGAGCAGTTCTTC. Encoded protein: CASSIVSNYYNEQFF.

The chain is built from TRBV24-1 and TRBJ2-7, with 7 bases that match TRBD2. J lost 2 bases, V lost 9 bases, and 6 bases had no gene match. The CDR3 totals 13 residues. CDR1 is KGHDR and CDR2 is SFDVKD in the germline V gene. The CDR3 coding sequence is TGTGCCACCGGGCCTCGGGGGGCCTACGAGCAGTACGTC. Translation gives CATGPRGAYEQYV.

Concerning this clone: One end of the junction fails to match germline, which may point to a read error. The chain uses TRBV29-1 and TRBJ2-1; D is ambiguous. The germline CDR1 and CDR2 sequences are SQVTM and ANQGSEA. The CDR3 has 12 amino acids. The CDR3 is CSVEAVSGPRLF. CDR3 DNA: TGCAGCGTTGAGGCCGTCTCTGGGCCTCGGCTCTTC.

This clone was detected once. The V and J genes are TRBV5-1 and TRBJ1-1, with TRBD1 matching 8 bases. The junction had 7 bases not matched to a gene; V was cut back by 5 bases and J by 1 base. The CDR3 length is 15 residues. CDR1 is SGHRS and CDR2 is YFSETQ in the germline V gene. CDR3 loop: CASRVQGVPNTEAFF. The CDR3 bases are TGCGCCAGCAGGGTACAGGGGGTTCCGAACACTGAAGCTTTCTTT.

This clone was counted many times. The J gene is TRBJ2-2, the V gene TRBV7-9; 8 positions agree with TRBD1. The ends lost 0 bases at V and 2 bases at J; junction bases unmatched: 5. CDR3 length: 17 residues. Germline V gene sequence: CDR1 SEHNR, CDR2 FQNEAQ (reference sequence). As DNA, the CDR3 is TGTGCCAGCAGCTTAGCAGTAGGGACAGGCAACACCGGGGAGCTGTTTTTT. This translates into CASSLAVGTGNTGELFF. Combining the CDR3 with reference TRBV7-9 and TRBJ2-2 gives the whole variable domain DTGVSQNPRHKITKRGQNVTFRCDPISEHNRLYWYRQTLGQGPEFLTYFQNEAQLEKSRLLSDRFSAERPKGSFSTLEIQRTEQGDSAMYLCASSLAVGTGNTGELFFGEGSRLTVL.

The CDR3 coding sequence is TGTGCCAGCAGTGAATCCCCAGGGGCCGACACCGGGGAGCTGTTTTTT. This gives the protein CASSESPGADTGELFF. V usage is TRBV6-1 and J usage is TRBJ2-2, with a tentative D call TRBD1 (6 bases). V was trimmed by 2 bases and J by 3 bases, leaving 13 bases between them. This CDR3 is 16 amino acids long. The germline V gene encodes CDR1 MNHNS and CDR2 SASEGT.

CDR3 region: CASSRQRSTGYTF. The CDR3 nucleotides are TGTGCCAGCAGTCGACAGCGTTCCACGGGCTACACCTTC. V gene TRBV27 combines with J gene TRBJ1-2; perhaps TRBD1 as D (5 bases). Germline-derived CDR1 and CDR2 are MNHEY and SMNVEV (reference sequence). The V end lost 5 bases, the J end lost 8 bases, and 15 bases lay between the germline ends. The CDR3 sequence is 13 residues long.

The V and J genes are TRBV9 and TRBJ2-5; D is possibly TRBD2 (6 bases). Germline assignment: CDR1 SGDLS and CDR2 YYNGEE. Trimming left V 0 bases short and J 5 bases short, with 14 bases between. The CDR3 is 15 residues long. In nucleotides, the CDR3 is TGTGCCAGCAGCGTAGGAGGCGGGGTCTGGGAGACCCAGTACTTC. It encodes CASSVGGGVWETQYF.

The CDR3 spells CASSLFPEGQEKLFF. The CDR3 region has the DNA TGTGCCAGCAGCTTATTCCCCGAGGGACAAGAAAAACTGTTTTTT. V gene TRBV7-6 combines with J gene TRBJ1-4; maybe TRBD1 (6 bases). The length of the CDR3 is 15 residues. V gave up 2 bases and J gave up 8 bases, with 15 bases separating them. From germline, CDR1 is SGHVS and CDR2 FNYEAQ.

The chain is built from TRBV6-5 and TRBJ2-3, with 14 bases fitting TRBD2. Germline V gene sequence: CDR1 MNHEY, CDR2 SVGAGI. CDR3 length: 15 amino acids. With 6 bases clipped from V and 7 bases from J, the junction kept 6 bases outside the gene matches. CDR3 in amino acids: CASRRLAGGPNTQYF. The DNA for the CDR3 is TGTGCCAGCAGAAGACTAGCGGGGGGGCCGAATACGCAGTATTTT.

CDR3 sequence: CASSQVIRVGTGRYEQYF. DNA for the CDR3: TGCGCCAGCAGTCAAGTTATTCGTGTGGGGACAGGGCGGTACGAGCAGTACTTC. V gene TRBV23-1 combines with J gene TRBJ2-7, with TRBD1 identical over 9 bases. TRBV23-1 is identified as an open reading frame with a role that is uncertain. The CDR3 extends over 18 amino acids. Trimming removed 2 bases from V and 4 bases from J; junction bases left unmatched: 15.

The J gene is TRBJ2-7, the V gene TRBV23-1; the D gene is possibly TRBD2 (5 bases). TRBV23-1 has ORF status, its function being uncertain. The CDR3 totals 14 residues. Trimming stripped 2 bases from V and 6 bases from J, with 14 bases between. The CDR3 region is CASSQPDLGLEQYV. DNA for the CDR3: TGCGCCAGCAGTCAACCGGACTTAGGGCTCGAGCAGTACGTC.

The V and J genes are TRBV18 and TRBJ1-4; 9 bases agree with TRBD1. The germline gives CDR1 KGHSH, CDR2 LQKENI. V lost 6 bases, J lost 7 bases, and 6 bases stayed unmatched. The CDR3 contains 14 residues. The CDR3 DNA reads as TGTGCCAGCTCGCGGACAGGGGAGATTGAAAAACTGTTTTTT. It specifies CASSRTGEIEKLFF.

V usage is TRBV28 and J usage is TRBJ2-3; 15 bases line up with TRBD2. The CDR3 extends over 15 amino acids. V dropped 8 bases and J dropped 3; count of bases not matched to a gene: 3. CDR1 MDHEN and CDR2 SYDVKM come from the germline V gene. The CDR3 DNA reads TGTGCCAGCCTGGGACTAGCGGGAGGTACAGATACGCAGTATTTT. It translates to CASLGLAGGTDTQYF.

This clone was counted only a few times. The rearrangement joins TRBV7-8 to TRBJ1-5; 10 bases fit TRBD1. Germline trimming cut 5 bases from V and 6 bases from J; bases unmatched to any gene: 7. This CDR3 is built from 15 residues. Germline CDR1 reads SGHVS; CDR2 reads FQNEAQ. CDR3: CASSPEDRGGQPQHF. The CDR3 DNA is TGTGCCAGCAGCCCCGAGGACAGGGGGGGTCAGCCCCAGCATTTT.

The V gene is TRBV3-1 (or the pseudogene TRBV3-2), the J gene TRBJ2-3; D perhaps matches TRBD2 (6 bases). The CDR3 contains 16 residues. V was shortened by 4 bases and J by 0 bases, with 14 bases between the two germline ends. Germline-derived CDR1 and CDR2 are LGHDT and YNNKEL (reference sequence). As DNA, the CDR3 is TGTGCCAGCAGCCTACGAACGGGGGTGAGCACAGATACGCAGTATTTT. Protein sequence: CASSLRTGVSTDTQYF.

This rearrangement joins TRBV19 to TRBJ2-7; the D is unclear. Germline V lookup: CDR1 LNHDA, CDR2 SQIVND (reference sequence). Trimming took off 3 bases at V and 4 bases at J, with 10 bases between the two ends. This CDR3 has 13 residues. CDR3 residues: CASSIFNTYEQYF. The CDR3 nucleotides read TGTGCCAGTAGTATCTTCAACACATACGAGCAGTACTTC.

V and J are TRBV5-6 and TRBJ2-2; D gene ambiguous. V lost 2 bases and J 12 bases, leaving 11 bases between the germline ends. The CDR3 has 12 residues. The germline CDR1 and CDR2 sequences are SGHDT and YYEEEE. DNA of the CDR3: TGTGCCAGCAGCTTTAGAACCCCTAAGCTGTTTTTT. Translation: CASSFRTPKLFF.

The chain joins TRBV7-9 to TRBJ2-7; 8 bases are a match to TRBD1. CDR1 and CDR2 from the germline V gene are SEHNR and FQNEAQ (reference sequence). This CDR3 contains 13 residues. Trimming took 7 bases from V and 1 from J; bases not matched to a gene: 3. CDR3 protein: CASTRQGSYEQYF. As DNA, the CDR3 is TGTGCCAGCACGAGACAGGGGTCCTACGAGCAGTACTTC.

This clone has only one observation. This chain connects TRBV28 to TRBJ2-7; a weak D match, TRBD1 (6 bases). Germline CDR1 is MDHEN and CDR2 is SYDVKM. V lost 3 bases, J lost 1 base, and 16 bases lay in between. This CDR3 has 16 residues. CDR3 bases: TGTGCCAGCAGTTTTTCATCCAGGGACATATCCTACGAGCAGTACTTC. It translates to CASSFSSRDISYEQYF. Full variable domain (rest looked up from reference TRBV28 and TRBJ2-7): DVKVTQSSRYLVKRTGEKVFLECVQDMDHENMFWYRQDPGLGLRLIYFSYDVKMKEKGDIPEGYSVSREKKERFSLILESASTNQTSMYLCASSFSSRDISYEQYFGPGTRLTVT.

The J gene is TRBJ2-2, the V gene TRBV7-9; unclear D gene. Trimming took 4 bases from V and 5 from J, leaving 5 bases between them. CDR1 and CDR2 from the germline V gene are SEHNR and FQNEAQ (reference sequence). This CDR3 region has 12 residues. CDR3 sequence: CASSSGTGELFF. The CDR3 region has the DNA TGTGCCAGCAGCTCGGGTACCGGGGAGCTGTTTTTT.